This T cell receptor beta chain is drawn from a study of blood T cell repertoires in COVID-19. Overall study context: There were acute and convalescent COVID-19 samples, and they came from the United States, Italy and Spain. PBMCs, B-cell-depleted T cells, or T cells provided the cDNA or gDNA that made up the material.

In the original processing: Amplification from reference gene primers served as the basis for estimated nucleated cell counts. The data were produced by immunoSEQ multiplex PCR, yet TCRdb's version contains in-frame clones alone and is incomplete. The DNA was the basis for D and trimming; V, J and clone size are from that table. The table records a few hundred thousand clones, 80% to 90% of them present only once. Germline loops: CDR1 MNHEY, CDR2 SMNVEV (reference sequence). V was clipped by 8 bases and J by 0 bases, with 15 bases between them. The CDR3 covers 15 residues. V and J are TRBV27 and TRBJ2-3; D gene unclear. The sequencing sample was made of peripheral blood. The TCR originated in a man younger than 40 with acute or convalescent COVID-19. The CDR3 region has the DNA TGTGCCAGCCGCCGAAGGCAGACTAGCACAGATACGCAGTATTTT. Translated, it gives CASRRRQTSTDTQYF.